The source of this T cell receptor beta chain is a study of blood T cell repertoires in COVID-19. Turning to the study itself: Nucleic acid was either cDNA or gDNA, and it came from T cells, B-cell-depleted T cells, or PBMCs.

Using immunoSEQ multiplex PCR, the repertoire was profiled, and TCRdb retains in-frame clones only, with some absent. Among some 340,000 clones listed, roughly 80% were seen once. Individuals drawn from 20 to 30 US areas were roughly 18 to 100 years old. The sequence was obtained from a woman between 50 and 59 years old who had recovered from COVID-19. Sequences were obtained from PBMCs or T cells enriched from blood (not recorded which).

CDR3 loop: CASSHWRIGNEQFF. CDR3 nucleotide sequence: TGTGCCAGCAGCCACTGGAGAATTGGGAATGAGCAGTTCTTC. This chain uses TRBV3-1 (or the pseudogene TRBV3-2) with TRBJ2-1; D not resolved. The CDR3 runs 14 residues. In germline, CDR1 is LGHDT, CDR2 YNNKEL (reference sequence). V was shortened by 3 bases and J by 7 bases, with 13 bases between the two germline ends.